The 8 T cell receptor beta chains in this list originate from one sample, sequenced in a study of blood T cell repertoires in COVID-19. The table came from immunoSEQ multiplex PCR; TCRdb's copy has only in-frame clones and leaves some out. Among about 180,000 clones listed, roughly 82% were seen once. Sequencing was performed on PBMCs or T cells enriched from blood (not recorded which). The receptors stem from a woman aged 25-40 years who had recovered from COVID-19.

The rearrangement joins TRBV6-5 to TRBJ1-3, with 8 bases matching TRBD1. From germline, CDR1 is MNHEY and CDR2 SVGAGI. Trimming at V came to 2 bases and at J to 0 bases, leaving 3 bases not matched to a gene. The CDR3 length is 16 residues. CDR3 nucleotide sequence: TGTGCCAGCAGTTACGGGACAGGATTCTCTGGAAACACCATATATTTT. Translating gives CASSYGTGFSGNTIYF.

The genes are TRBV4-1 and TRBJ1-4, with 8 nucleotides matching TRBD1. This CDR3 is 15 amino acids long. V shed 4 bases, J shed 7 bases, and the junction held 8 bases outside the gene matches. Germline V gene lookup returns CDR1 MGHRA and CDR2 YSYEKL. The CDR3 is CASSLNRGGIEKLFF. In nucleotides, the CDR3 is TGCGCCAGCAGCCTAAACAGGGGGGGGATTGAAAAACTGTTTTTT.

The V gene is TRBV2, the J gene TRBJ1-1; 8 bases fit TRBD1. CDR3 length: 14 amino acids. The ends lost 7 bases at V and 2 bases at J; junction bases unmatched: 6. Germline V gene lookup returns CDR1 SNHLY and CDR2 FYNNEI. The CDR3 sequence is CASTPQGANTEAFF. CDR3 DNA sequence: TGTGCCAGCACCCCCCAGGGGGCCAACACTGAAGCTTTCTTT. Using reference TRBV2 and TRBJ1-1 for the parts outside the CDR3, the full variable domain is EPEVTQTPSHQVTQMGQEVILRCVPISNHLYFYWYRQILGQKVEFLVSFYNNEISEKSEIFDDQFSVERPDGSNFTLKIRSTKLEDSAMYFCASTPQGANTEAFFGQGTRLTVV.

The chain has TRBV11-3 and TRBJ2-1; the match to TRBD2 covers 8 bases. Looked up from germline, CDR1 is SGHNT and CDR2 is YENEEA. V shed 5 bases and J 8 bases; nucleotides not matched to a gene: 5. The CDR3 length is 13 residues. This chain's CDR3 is CASSQTSAHEQFF. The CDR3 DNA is TGTGCCAGCAGCCAGACTAGCGCCCATGAGCAGTTCTTC. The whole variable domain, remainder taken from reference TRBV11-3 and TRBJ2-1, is EAGVVQSPRYKIIEKKQPVAFWCNPISGHNTLYWYLQNLGQGPELLIRYENEEAVDDSQLPKDRFSAERLKGVDSTLKIQPAELGDSAVYLCASSQTSAHEQFFGPGTRLTVL.

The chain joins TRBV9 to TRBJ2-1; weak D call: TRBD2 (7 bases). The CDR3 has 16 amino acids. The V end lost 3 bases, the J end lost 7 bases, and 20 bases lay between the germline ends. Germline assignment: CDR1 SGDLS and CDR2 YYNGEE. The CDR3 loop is CASSAGLGGGYNEQFF. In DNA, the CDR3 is TGTGCCAGCAGCGCCGGCCTGGGAGGGGGTTATAATGAGCAGTTCTTC.

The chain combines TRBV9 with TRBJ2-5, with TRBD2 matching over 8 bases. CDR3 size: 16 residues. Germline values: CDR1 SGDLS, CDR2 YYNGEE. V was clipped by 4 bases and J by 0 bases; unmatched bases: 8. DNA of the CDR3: TGTGCCAGCAGCACCCAAGCGGGAGTTCACCAAGAGACCCAGTACTTC. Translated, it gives CASSTQAGVHQETQYF.

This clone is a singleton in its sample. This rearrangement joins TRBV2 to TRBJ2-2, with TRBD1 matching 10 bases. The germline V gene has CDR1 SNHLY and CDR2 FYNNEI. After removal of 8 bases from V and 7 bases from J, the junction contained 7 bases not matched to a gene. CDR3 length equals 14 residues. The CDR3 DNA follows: TGTGCCAGCGGAAGGACAGGGGGAAACGGGGAGCTGTTTTTT. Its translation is CASGRTGGNGELFF. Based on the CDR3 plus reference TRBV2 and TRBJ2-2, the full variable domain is EPEVTQTPSHQVTQMGQEVILRCVPISNHLYFYWYRQILGQKVEFLVSFYNNEISEKSEIFDDQFSVERPDGSNFTLKIRSTKLEDSAMYFCASGRTGGNGELFFGEGSRLTVL.

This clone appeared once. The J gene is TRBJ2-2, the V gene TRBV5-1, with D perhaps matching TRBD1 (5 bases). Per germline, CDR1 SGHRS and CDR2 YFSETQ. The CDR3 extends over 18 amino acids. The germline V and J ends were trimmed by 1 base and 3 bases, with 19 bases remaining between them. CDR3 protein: CASSLPRFQGSYTGELFF. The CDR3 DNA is TGCGCCAGCAGCTTGCCCCGTTTCCAGGGTTCGTACACCGGGGAGCTGTTTTTT. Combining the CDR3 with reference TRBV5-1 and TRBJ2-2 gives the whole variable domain KAGVTQTPRYLIKTRGQQVTLSCSPISGHRSVSWYQQTPGQGLQFLFEYFSETQRNKGNFPGRFSGRQFSNSRSEMNVSTLELGDSALYLCASSLPRFQGSYTGELFFGEGSRLTVL.